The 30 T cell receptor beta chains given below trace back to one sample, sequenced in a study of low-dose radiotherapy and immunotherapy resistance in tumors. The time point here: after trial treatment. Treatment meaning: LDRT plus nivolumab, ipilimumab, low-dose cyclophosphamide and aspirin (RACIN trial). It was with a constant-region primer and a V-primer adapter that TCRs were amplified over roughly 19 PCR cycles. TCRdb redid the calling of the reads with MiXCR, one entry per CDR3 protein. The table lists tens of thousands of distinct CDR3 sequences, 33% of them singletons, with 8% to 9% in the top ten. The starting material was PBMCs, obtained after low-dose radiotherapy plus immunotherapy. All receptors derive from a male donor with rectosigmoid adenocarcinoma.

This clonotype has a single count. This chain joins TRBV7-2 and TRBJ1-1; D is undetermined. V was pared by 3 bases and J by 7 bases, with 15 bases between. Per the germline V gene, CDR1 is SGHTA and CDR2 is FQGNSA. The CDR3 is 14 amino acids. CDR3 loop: CASSFKTQGGEAFF. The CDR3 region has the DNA TGTGCCAGCAGCTTCAAAACACAAGGCGGTGAAGCTTTCTTT.

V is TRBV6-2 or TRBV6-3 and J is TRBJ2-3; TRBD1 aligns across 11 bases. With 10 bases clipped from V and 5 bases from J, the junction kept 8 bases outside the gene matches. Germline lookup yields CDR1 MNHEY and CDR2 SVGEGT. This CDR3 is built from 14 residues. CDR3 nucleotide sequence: TGTGCCACCCGGACAGGGGGCCGTGGAGATACGCAGTATTTT. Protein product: CATRTGGRGDTQYF.

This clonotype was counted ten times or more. For the CDR3, the DNA is TGTGCCAGCAGCTTAGATCTCGCAGGGGCGGATGGCTACACCTTC. Protein product: CASSLDLAGADGYTF. V gene TRBV11-2 combines with J gene TRBJ1-2; D might be TRBD1 (6 bases). V was trimmed by 0 bases and J by 6 bases, leaving 14 bases between them. The CDR3 runs to 15 residues. The germline CDR1 and CDR2 sequences are SGHAT and FQNNGV. Together with reference TRBV11-2 and TRBJ1-2, the CDR3 gives the full variable domain: EAGVAQSPRYKIIEKRQSVAFWCNPISGHATLYWYQQILGQGPKLLIQFQNNGVVDDSQLPKDRFSAERLKGVDSTLKIQPAKLEDSAVYLCASSLDLAGADGYTFGSGTRLTVV.

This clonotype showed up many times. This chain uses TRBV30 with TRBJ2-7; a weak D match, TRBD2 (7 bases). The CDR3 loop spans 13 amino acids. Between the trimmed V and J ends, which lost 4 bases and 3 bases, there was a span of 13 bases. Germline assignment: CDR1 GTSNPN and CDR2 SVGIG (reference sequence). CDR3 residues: CAWTGGQHYEQYF. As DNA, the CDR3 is TGTGCCTGGACGGGAGGACAGCACTACGAGCAGTACTTC.

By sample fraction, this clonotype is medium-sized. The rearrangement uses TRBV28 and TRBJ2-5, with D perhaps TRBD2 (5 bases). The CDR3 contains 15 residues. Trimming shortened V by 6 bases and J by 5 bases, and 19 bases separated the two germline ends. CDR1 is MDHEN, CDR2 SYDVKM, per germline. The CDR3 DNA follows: TGTGCCAGCAGCCAAGTGCGGGCAGCCGGGGAGACCCAGTACTTC. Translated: CASSQVRAAGETQYF.

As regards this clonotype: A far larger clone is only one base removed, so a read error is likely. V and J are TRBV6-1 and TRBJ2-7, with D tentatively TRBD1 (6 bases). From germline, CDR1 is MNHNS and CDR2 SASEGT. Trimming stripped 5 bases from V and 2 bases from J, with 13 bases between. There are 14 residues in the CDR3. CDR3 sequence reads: CASSPSEGAYEQYF. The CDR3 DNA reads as TGTGCCAGCAGTCCCTCTGAGGGGGCCTACGAGCAGTACTTC.

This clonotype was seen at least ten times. Here the CDR3 DNA reads TGTGCCAGCAGCTTGGAGGAGACAGGGGGTACCAAAGAGACCCAGTACTTC. Translated, it gives CASSLEETGGTKETQYF. The V call is TRBV7-9, the J call TRBJ2-5; 9 bases are a match to TRBD1. The length of the CDR3 is 17 residues. The germline V gene encodes CDR1 SEHNR and CDR2 FQNEAQ (reference sequence). V lost 3 bases, J lost 3 bases, and 11 bases stayed unmatched.

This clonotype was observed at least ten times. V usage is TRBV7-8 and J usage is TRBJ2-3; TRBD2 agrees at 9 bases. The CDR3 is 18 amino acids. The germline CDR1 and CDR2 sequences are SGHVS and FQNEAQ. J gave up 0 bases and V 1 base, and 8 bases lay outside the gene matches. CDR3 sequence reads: CASSLVQTSGTSTDTQYF. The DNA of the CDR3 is TGTGCCAGCAGCTTAGTCCAGACTAGCGGAACTAGCACAGATACGCAGTATTTT.

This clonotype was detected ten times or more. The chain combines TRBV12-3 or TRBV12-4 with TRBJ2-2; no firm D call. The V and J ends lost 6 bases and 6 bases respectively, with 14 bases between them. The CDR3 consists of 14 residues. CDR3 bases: TGTGCCAGCAGCTCAATCGGGTTTGCCGGGGAGCTGTTTTTT. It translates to CASSSIGFAGELFF.

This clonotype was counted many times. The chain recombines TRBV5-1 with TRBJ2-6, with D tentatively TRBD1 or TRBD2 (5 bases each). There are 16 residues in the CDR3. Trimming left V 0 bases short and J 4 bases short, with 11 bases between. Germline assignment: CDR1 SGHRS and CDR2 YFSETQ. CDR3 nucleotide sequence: TGCGCCAGCAGCTTGGATTCGGGGCTGGGGGCCAACGTCCTGACTTTC. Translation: CASSLDSGLGANVLTF.

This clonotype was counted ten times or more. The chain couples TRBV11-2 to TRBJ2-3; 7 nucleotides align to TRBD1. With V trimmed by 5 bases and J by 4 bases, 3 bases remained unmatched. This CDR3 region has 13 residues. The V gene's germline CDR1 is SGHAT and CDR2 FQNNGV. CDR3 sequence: CASSKRGPDTQYF. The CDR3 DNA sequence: TGTGCCAGCAGCAAGAGGGGGCCAGATACGCAGTATTTT.

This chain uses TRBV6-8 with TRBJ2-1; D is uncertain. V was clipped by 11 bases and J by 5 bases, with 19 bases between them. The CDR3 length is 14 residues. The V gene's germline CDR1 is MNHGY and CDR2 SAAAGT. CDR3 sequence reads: CALRQHRADNEQFF. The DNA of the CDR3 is TGTGCCCTCCGGCAGCATCGCGCCGACAATGAGCAGTTCTTC.

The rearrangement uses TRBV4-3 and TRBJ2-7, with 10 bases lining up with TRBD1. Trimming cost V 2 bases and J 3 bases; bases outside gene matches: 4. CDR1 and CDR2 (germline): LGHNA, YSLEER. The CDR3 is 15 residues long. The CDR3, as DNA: TGCGCCAGCAGCCAACGGACAGGGGGGGTCTACGAGCAGTACTTC. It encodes CASSQRTGGVYEQYF.

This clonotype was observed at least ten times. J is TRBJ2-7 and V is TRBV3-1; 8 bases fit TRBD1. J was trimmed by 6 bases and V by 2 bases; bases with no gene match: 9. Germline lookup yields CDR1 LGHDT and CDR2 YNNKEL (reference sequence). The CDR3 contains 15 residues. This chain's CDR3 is CASSQQLQGVSEQYF. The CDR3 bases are TGTGCCAGCAGCCAACAACTACAGGGGGTTTCCGAGCAGTACTTC.

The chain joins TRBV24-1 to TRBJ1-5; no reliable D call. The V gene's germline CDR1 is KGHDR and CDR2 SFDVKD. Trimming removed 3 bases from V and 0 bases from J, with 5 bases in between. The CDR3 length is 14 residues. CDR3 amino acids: CATSDGVSNQPQHF. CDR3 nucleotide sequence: TGTGCCACCAGTGATGGGGTTAGCAATCAGCCCCAGCATTTT.

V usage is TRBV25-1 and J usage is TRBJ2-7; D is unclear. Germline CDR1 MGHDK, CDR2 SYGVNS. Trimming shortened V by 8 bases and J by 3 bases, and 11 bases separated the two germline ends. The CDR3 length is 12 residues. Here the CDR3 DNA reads TGTGCCAGCGAAGGCAGTTACTACGAGCAGTACTTC. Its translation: CASEGSYYEQYF.

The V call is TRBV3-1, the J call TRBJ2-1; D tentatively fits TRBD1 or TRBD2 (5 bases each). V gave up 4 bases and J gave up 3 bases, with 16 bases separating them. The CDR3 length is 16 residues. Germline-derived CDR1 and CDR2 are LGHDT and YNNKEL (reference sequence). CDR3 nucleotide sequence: TGTGCCAGCAGCCCCGGGGCCAGATCGGTCTACAATGAGCAGTTCTTC. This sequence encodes CASSPGARSVYNEQFF.

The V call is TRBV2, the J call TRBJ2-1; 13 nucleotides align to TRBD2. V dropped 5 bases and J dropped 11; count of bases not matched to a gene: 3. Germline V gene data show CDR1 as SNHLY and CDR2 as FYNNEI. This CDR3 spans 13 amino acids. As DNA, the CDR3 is TGTGCCAGCAGTAGGACTAGCGGGGGAAAGCAGTTCTTC. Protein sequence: CASSRTSGGKQFF.

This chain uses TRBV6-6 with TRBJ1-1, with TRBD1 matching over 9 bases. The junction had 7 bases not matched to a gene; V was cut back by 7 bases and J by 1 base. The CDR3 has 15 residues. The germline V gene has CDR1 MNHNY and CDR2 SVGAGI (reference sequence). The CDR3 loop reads CASTQGATGNTEAFF. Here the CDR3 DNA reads TGTGCCAGCACACAGGGGGCTACTGGGAACACTGAAGCTTTCTTT.

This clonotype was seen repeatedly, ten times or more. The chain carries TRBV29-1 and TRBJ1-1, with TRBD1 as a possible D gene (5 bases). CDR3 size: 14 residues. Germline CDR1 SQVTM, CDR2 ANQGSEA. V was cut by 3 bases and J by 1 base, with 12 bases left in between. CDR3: CSVEVRGGNTEAFF. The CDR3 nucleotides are TGCAGCGTTGAGGTCCGGGGGGGGAACACTGAAGCTTTCTTT.

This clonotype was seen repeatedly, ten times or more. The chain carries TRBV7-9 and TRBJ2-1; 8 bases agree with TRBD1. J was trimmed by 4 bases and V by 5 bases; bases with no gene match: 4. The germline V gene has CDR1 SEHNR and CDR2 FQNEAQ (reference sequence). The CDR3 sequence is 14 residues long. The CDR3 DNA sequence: TGTGCCAGCAGCGCCCGACAGGGGTACAATGAGCAGTTCTTC. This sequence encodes CASSARQGYNEQFF. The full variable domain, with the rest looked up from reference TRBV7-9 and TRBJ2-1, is DTGVSQNPRHKITKRGQNVTFRCDPISEHNRLYWYRQTLGQGPEFLTYFQNEAQLEKSRLLSDRFSAERPKGSFSTLEIQRTEQGDSAMYLCASSARQGYNEQFFGPGTRLTVL.

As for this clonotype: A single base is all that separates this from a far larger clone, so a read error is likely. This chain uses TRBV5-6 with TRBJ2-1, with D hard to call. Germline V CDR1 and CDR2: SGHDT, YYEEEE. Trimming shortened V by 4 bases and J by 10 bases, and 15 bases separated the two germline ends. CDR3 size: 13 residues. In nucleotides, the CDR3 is TGTGCCAGCAGCCGCACCCCGGCATCCGAGCAGTTCTTC. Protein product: CASSRTPASEQFF. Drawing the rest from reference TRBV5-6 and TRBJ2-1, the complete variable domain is DAGVTQSPTHLIKTRGQQVTLRCSPKSGHDTVSWYQQALGQGPQFIFQYYEEEERQRGNFPDRFSGHQFPNYSSELNVNALLLGDSALYLCASSRTPASEQFFGPGTRLTVL.

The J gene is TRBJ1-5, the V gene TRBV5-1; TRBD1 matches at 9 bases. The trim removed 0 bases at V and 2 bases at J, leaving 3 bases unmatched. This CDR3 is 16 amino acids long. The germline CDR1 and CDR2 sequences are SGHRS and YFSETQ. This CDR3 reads CASSLGQGDGNQPQHF. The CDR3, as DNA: TGCGCCAGCAGCTTGGGACAGGGGGACGGCAATCAGCCCCAGCATTTT.

The CDR3 region is CASRVRTSGGPTNTGELFF. The CDR3 DNA reads TGTGCCAGCAGGGTTAGGACTAGCGGGGGGCCTACGAACACCGGGGAGCTGTTTTTT. V and J are TRBV6-6 and TRBJ2-2, with TRBD2 matching 14 bases. This CDR3 has 19 amino acids. CDR1 is MNHNY, CDR2 SVGAGI, per germline (reference sequence). Unmatched junction bases numbered 9, after V lost 6 bases and J lost 0 bases.

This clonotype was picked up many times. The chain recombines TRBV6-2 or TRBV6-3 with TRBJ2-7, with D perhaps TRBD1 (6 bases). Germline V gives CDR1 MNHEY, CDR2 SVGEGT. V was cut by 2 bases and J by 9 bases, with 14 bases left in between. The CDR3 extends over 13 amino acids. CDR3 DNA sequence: TGTGCCAGCAGTTACGCCCTGACAGGCGGGCAGTACTTC. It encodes CASSYALTGGQYF.

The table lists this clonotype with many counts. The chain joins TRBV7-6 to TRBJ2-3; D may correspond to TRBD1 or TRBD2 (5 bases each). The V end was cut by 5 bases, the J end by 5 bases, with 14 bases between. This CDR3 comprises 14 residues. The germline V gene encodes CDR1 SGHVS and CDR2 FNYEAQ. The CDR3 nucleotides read TGTGCCAGCAGCCCAAGGGGTAGCGTAGATACGCAGTATTTT. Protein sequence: CASSPRGSVDTQYF.

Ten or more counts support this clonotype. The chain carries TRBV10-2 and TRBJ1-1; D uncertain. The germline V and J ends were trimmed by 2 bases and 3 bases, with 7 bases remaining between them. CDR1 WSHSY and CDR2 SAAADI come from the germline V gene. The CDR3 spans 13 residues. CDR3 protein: CASSEISDTEAFF. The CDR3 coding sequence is TGCGCCAGCAGTGAGATCTCCGACACTGAAGCTTTCTTT.

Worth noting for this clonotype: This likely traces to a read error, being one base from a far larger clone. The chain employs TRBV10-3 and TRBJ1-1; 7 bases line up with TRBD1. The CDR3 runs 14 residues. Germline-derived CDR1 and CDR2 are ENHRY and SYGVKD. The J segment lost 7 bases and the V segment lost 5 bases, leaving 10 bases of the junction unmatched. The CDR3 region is CAISRSTGQGEAFF. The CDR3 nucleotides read TGTGCCATCAGTCGTTCGACAGGGCAGGGTGAAGCTTTCTTT.

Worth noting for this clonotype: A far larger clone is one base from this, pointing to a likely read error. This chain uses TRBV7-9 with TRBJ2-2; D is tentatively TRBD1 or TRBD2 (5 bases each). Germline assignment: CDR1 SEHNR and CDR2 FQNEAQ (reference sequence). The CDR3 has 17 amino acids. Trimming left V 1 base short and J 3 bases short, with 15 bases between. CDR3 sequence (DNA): TGTGCCAGCAGCTTAGTGGGGGTGAGGTGTGACACCGGGGAGCTGTTTTTT. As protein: CASSLVGVRCDTGELFF.

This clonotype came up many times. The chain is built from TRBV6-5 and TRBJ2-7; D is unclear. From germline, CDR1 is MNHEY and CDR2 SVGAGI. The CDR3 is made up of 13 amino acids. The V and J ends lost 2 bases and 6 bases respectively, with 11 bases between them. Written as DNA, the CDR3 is TGTGCCAGCAGTTACAATCGAATTGGCGAGCAGTACTTC. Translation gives CASSYNRIGEQYF.